This TCR beta chain is drawn from a study of OX40 agonist ivuxolimab in advanced cancers. Context from the whole study: Ivuxolimab, which targeted the costimulatory receptor OX40 (CD134), was an agonistic, fully human IgG2 monoclonal antibody. Peripheral TCRbeta sequencing aimed to test whether ivuxolimab altered TCR sequence diversity and caused clonal T-cell expansion. In the dose-escalation cohort, around four fifths of patients were male, and the mean age was roughly 60 years with a range of roughly 20 to 85. Intravenous ivuxolimab was administered to patients every 2 weeks at six dose levels: 0.01, 0.1, 0.3, 1.5, 3 and 10 mg/kg. Partial responses occurred in three dose-escalation patients, of whom one had hepatocellular carcinoma and two had cutaneous melanoma. The paper describes the monotherapy dose-escalation part (N of about 47 patients) of the phase I trial of ivuxolimab. Among the approximately 54 dose-escalation patients, some 19 had hepatocellular carcinoma, approximately 15 melanoma, 9 renal cell carcinoma and 9 head and neck cancer. Patients were allowed to have had prior anti-PD-1, anti-PD-L1 or anti-CTLA-4 therapy, and around 40% of the dose-escalation patients had previously received checkpoint inhibitors. General conclusions and limits of the study: In the 0.1-3.0 mg/kg groups, partial responders were among the patients with the lowest normalized peripheral clonal expansion, particularly in CD8+ T cells. Clonal expansion of both CD4+ and CD8+ blood T cells was observed from baseline to week 6 at doses 0.1 to 3.0 mg/kg. Low levels of normalized T-cell clonal expansion were also shown by some nonresponding patients. After ivuxolimab, expanded clones were on average more numerous among CD8+ T cells than among CD4+ T cells. The antigen specificity of the clonally expanded peripheral T cells was not determined.

The trial excluded patients who had a history of autoimmune disease or were on systemic immunosuppression. Peripheral blood for TCR sequencing was collected from all dose cohorts at baseline, on cycle 4 day 1, and on cycle 7 day 1. Samples were obtained from an open-label, multicenter, first-in-human phase I dose-escalation trial of ivuxolimab. Adults with locally advanced or metastatic melanoma, renal cell carcinoma, hepatocellular carcinoma or head and neck squamous cell carcinoma were enrolled in the trial. Before TCR sequencing, CD4+ T cells and CD8+ T cells from peripheral blood were sorted into separate populations. As regards this clone: What this receptor recognizes is not known. Per-base quality was not reported, and no clone a single base away is much larger than it.

Its CDR3 holds 13 amino acids, cysteine through phenylalanine. The read is trimmed to its CDR3 DNA, 39 bases read in frame from base 1. As encoded in the germline V gene, CDR1 is MNHEY while CDR2 is SVGAGI. V is pared back by 6 bases and J by 6 bases, with 12 bases lying between the germline termini. For sequencing of the TCRbeta CDR3 region, genomic DNA was extracted from the sorted cells. The immunoSEQ Assay was used for sequencing of TCRbeta CDR3 regions. The source is immuneACCESS, and TCRdb retained only in-frame sequences with V and J called. Part of the clones is not carried over; for the studies checked, unresolved V genes explain less than half of this, and the remainder is unexplained. Present in this sample are fewer than 40,000 clones, around three quarters of which were seen just once. The ten largest clones represent about an eighth of the sample.

This receptor was taken from an adult with an advanced solid tumor such as melanoma, head and neck, liver or kidney cancer. The sequence joins TRBV6-5 to TRBJ2-1; the D gene identity is not certain. Specimen: CD4+ or CD8+ T cells sorted from blood, collected in a trial of the OX40 agonist ivuxolimab. The CDR3 region: CASSPVSVNEQFF. The nucleotide sequence is TGTGCCAGCAGCCCCGTCTCCGTCAATGAGCAGTTCTTC.